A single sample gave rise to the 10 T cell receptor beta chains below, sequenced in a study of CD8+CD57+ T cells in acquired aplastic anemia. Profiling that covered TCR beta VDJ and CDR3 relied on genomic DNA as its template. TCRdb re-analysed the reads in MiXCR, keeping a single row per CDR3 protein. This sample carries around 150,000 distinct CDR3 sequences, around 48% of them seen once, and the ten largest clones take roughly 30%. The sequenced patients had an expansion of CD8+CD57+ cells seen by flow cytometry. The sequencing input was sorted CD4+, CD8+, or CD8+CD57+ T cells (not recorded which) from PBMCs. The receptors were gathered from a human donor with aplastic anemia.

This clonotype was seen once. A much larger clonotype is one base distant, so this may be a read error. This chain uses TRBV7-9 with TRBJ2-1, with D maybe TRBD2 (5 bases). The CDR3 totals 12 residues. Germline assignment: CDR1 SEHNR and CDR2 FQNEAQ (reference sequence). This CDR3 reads CASSRGHYEQFF. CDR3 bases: TGCGCCAGCAGCCGAGGGCACTATGAGCAGTTCTTC.

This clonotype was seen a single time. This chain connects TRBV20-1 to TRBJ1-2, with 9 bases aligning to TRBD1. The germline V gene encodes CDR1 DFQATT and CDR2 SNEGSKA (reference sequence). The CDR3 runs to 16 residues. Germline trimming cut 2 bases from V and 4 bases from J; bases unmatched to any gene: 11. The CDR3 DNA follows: TGCAGTGCTAGACTACACCGGGACAGGGTGGCCTATGGCTACACCTTC. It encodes CSARLHRDRVAYGYTF.

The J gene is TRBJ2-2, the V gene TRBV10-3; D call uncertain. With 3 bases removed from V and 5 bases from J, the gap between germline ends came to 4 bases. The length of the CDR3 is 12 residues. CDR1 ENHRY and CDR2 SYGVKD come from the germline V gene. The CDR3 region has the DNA TGTGCCATCAGTGAATTTACCGGGGAGCTGTTTTTT. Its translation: CAISEFTGELFF.

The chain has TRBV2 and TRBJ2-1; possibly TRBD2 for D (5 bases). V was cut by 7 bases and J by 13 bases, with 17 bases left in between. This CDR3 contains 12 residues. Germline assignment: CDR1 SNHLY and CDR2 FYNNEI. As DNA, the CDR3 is TGTGCCAGCAAAGGTCCCGGGGAAAAACAGTTCTTC. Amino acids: CASKGPGEKQFF.

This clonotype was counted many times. The CDR3 reads CASSGGTGNTEAFF. DNA for the CDR3: TGTGCCAGCAGCGGGGGGACAGGGAACACTGAAGCTTTCTTT. The chain is built from TRBV5-6 and TRBJ1-1; 8 bases map to TRBD1. After removal of 4 bases from V and 1 base from J, the junction contained 3 bases not matched to a gene. The CDR3 has 14 residues. Germline V gene lookup returns CDR1 SGHDT and CDR2 YYEEEE.

CDR3 residues: CASSQAHRDTEAFF. The CDR3 bases are TGCGCCAGCAGCCAAGCTCACAGGGACACTGAAGCTTTCTTT. The chain carries TRBV4-3 and TRBJ1-1; the D gene is possibly TRBD1 (6 bases). CDR1 is LGHNA and CDR2 is YSLEER in the germline V gene. Trimming took off 1 base at V and 3 bases at J, with 9 bases between the two ends. The CDR3 has 14 residues.

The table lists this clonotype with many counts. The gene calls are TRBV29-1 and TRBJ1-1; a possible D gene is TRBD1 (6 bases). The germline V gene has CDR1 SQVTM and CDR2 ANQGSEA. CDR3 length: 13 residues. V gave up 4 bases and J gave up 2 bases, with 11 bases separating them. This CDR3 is CSVGQGLNTEAFF. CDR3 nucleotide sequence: TGCAGCGTTGGGCAGGGGCTAAACACTGAAGCTTTCTTT.

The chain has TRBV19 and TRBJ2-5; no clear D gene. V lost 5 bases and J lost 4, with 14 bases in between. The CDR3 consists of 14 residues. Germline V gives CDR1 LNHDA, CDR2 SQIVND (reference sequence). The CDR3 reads CASSPSGRAETQYF. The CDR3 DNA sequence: TGTGCCAGTAGTCCGTCGGGTAGGGCAGAGACCCAGTACTTC.

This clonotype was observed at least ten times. The CDR3 region is CASSELDGNLEAFF. For the CDR3, the DNA is TGTGCCAGCAGTGAATTGGATGGGAACCTTGAAGCTTTCTTT. This sequence joins TRBV6-1 and TRBJ1-1; D not resolved. In germline, CDR1 is MNHNS, CDR2 SASEGT. Trimming removed 2 bases from V and 7 bases from J, with 14 bases in between. The CDR3 has 14 amino acids.

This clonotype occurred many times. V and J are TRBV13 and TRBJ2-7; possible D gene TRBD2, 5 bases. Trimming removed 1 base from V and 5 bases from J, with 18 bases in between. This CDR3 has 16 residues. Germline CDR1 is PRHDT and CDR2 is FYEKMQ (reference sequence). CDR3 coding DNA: TGTGCCAGCAGCTTAGTACGGTTAGCCGGGATGAACGAGCAGTACTTC. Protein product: CASSLVRLAGMNEQYF.